This T cell receptor (beta chain) was profiled in a study of shared clonotypes between healthy human individuals. Germline CDR1 MDHEN, CDR2 SYDVKM. Trimming pared 5 bases from V and 0 bases from J, leaving 8 bases between. This CDR3 is 15 amino acids long. Using about 220 ng DNA, around 30,000 T cell genomes, the sorted-subset replicate PCRs were run. Authors' data handling: Filtering differed for immunoSEQ, which gave only junction sequences without quality scores. Method: immunoSEQ multiplex PCR; TCRdb's copy keeps in-frame clones and lacks some. The V and J calls and clone size are taken from that table; D and trimming were inferred from the DNA. The data contain some 2.1 million clones, around 95% of them singletons.

This chain links TRBV28 with TRBJ2-6, with D hard to call. This clonotype was sampled from a man between 18 and 29 years old in good health. The material sequenced was naive CD4+ T cells sorted from blood. Regarding subset: CD45RA+ positively selected. CDR3 region: CASSPQFSGANVLTF. The CDR3 DNA sequence: TGTGCCAGCAGTCCACAGTTCTCTGGGGCCAACGTCCTGACTTTC.